The 9 T cell receptor beta chains reported below all come from one sample, sequenced in a study of cytomegalovirus exposure and HLA in healthy donors. The study ran its PCR with 60 Vbeta and 13 Jbeta primers. Using immunoSEQ multiplex PCR, the repertoire was profiled, and TCRdb retains in-frame clones only, with some absent. The table for this sample gives 150,000 to 250,000 clones. Sequencing was carried out using PBMCs. The receptor source for this set is a boy younger than 18 in good health and CMV-seronegative.

The chain joins TRBV5-1 to TRBJ2-3, with TRBD2 matching over 11 bases. Germline V CDR1 and CDR2: SGHRS, YFSETQ. The CDR3 extends over 15 amino acids. Trimming removed 8 bases from V and 2 bases from J; junction bases left unmatched: 7. The CDR3 protein is CASRLAGGDTDTQYF. DNA of the CDR3: TGCGCCAGTCGTTTAGCGGGGGGGGACACAGATACGCAGTATTTT.

The genes are TRBV9 and TRBJ1-2; maybe TRBD1 (6 bases). CDR1 and CDR2 (germline): SGDLS, YYNGEE. The CDR3 is made up of 13 amino acids. V lost 3 bases and J 4 bases, leaving 10 bases between the germline ends. The CDR3 is CASSAGQSYGYTF. The CDR3 DNA reads TGTGCCAGCAGCGCGGGACAAAGCTATGGCTACACCTTC.

The chain joins TRBV10-2 to TRBJ2-4; 7 nucleotides agree with TRBD2. Losses at the gene ends were 0 bases for V and 2 bases for J; bases not matched to a gene: 1. The CDR3 covers 15 residues. Germline V CDR1 and CDR2: WSHSY, SAAADI. CDR3 region: CASSESGLTKNIQYF. CDR3 coding DNA: TGCGCCAGCAGTGAGTCGGGACTAACCAAAAACATTCAGTACTTC.

CDR3 nucleotides: TGCGCCAGCACTTCCACGGGGGTGGCGCGGGAGCAGTACTTC. Translated, it gives CASTSTGVAREQYF. J is TRBJ2-7 and V is TRBV10-2; a weak D match, TRBD2 (6 bases). Trimming removed 7 bases from V and 7 bases from J, with 20 bases in between. The CDR3 runs to 14 residues. Germline-derived CDR1 and CDR2 are WSHSY and SAAADI.

In DNA form, the CDR3 reads TGTGCCAGTAGTATTAGGGGGTCCAACTATGGCTACACCTTC. This translates into CASSIRGSNYGYTF. The chain employs TRBV19 and TRBJ1-2, with D maybe TRBD1 (6 bases). V was clipped by 3 bases and J by 2 bases, with 10 bases between them. The CDR3 has 14 residues. Germline V lookup: CDR1 LNHDA, CDR2 SQIVND (reference sequence).

The chain combines TRBV27 with TRBJ1-1, with D possibly matching TRBD1 (6 bases). Trimming left V 3 bases short and J 1 base short, with 12 bases between. This CDR3 has 15 amino acids. Germline V gene sequence: CDR1 MNHEY, CDR2 SMNVEV (reference sequence). DNA of the CDR3: TGTGCCAGCAGTTTTGAAAGGGGGGGGAACACTGAAGCTTTCTTT. Its protein product is CASSFERGGNTEAFF.

J is TRBJ2-7 and V is TRBV30, with D possibly being TRBD2 (6 bases). Trimming cost V 0 bases and J 4 bases, with 7 bases left between them. The CDR3 spans 12 residues. Germline V lookup: CDR1 GTSNPN, CDR2 SVGIG (reference sequence). CDR3 loop: CAWSVGGYEQYF. Written as DNA, the CDR3 is TGTGCCTGGAGTGTCGGGGGTTACGAGCAGTACTTC.

CDR3 bases: TGTGCCAGCCGGACTAACGGGGTGATGTGGACTAATGAAAAACTGTTTTTT. Translated, it gives CASRTNGVMWTNEKLFF. The rearrangement uses TRBV2 and TRBJ1-4; D uncertain. This CDR3 region has 17 residues. V was trimmed by 8 bases and J by 2 bases, leaving 21 bases between them. Germline lookup yields CDR1 SNHLY and CDR2 FYNNEI.

The genes are TRBV19 and TRBJ1-2, with TRBD1 matching 7 bases. CDR1 LNHDA and CDR2 SQIVND come from the germline V gene (reference sequence). This CDR3 has 12 residues. V lost 6 bases, J lost 2 bases, and 0 bases stayed unmatched. The chain's CDR3 is CASRGQNYGYTF. In DNA, the CDR3 is TGTGCCAGTAGGGGACAGAACTATGGCTACACCTTC.